The 30 T cell receptor beta chains below come from one sample, sequenced in a study of control samples from healthy donors and cancer patients. Sequencing was performed with immunoSEQ multiplex PCR; in TCRdb, only in-frame clones are kept and a portion is missing. The sample has some 80,000 clones, nearly 90% seen once. Sequencing used blood. These TCRs come from a man aged 50 or older in good health.

V and J are TRBV18 and TRBJ1-3; D is ambiguous. The CDR3 has 16 amino acids. V was clipped by 3 bases and J by 0 bases, with 12 bases between them. Germline loops: CDR1 KGHSH, CDR2 LQKENI. CDR3: CASSPPRMDSGNTIYF. The CDR3 bases are TGTGCCAGCTCACCCCCGAGGATGGACTCTGGAAACACCATATATTTT.

The chain recombines TRBV4-1 with TRBJ1-1; D call uncertain. The CDR3 covers 17 residues. The V end lost 0 bases, the J end lost 0 bases, and 14 bases lay between the germline ends. Germline CDR1 MGHRA, CDR2 YSYEKL. CDR3 in DNA: TGCGCCAGCAGCCAAGATCTCGGAGTCAGAGTGAACACTGAAGCTTTCTTT. It encodes CASSQDLGVRVNTEAFF.

The chain couples TRBV9 to TRBJ2-3, with 7 positions matching TRBD1. CDR1 SGDLS and CDR2 YYNGEE come from the germline V gene. V gave up 4 bases and J gave up 3 bases; unmatched junction bases: 8. The CDR3 length is 15 residues. DNA for the CDR3: TGTGCCAGCAGCTCCCGACAGGGTTCGACAGATACGCAGTATTTT. This sequence encodes CASSSRQGSTDTQYF.

This clone was seen only a few times. The gene calls are TRBV27 and TRBJ1-5; TRBD1 might be the D (5 bases). The CDR3 length is 14 residues. The germline V and J ends were trimmed by 2 bases and 4 bases, with 9 bases remaining between them. Germline CDR1 is MNHEY and CDR2 is SMNVEV (reference sequence). In DNA, the CDR3 is TGTGCCAGCAGTTTAGGGGGGACGAATCAGCCCCAGCATTTT. Its protein product is CASSLGGTNQPQHF.

This clone occurred once. The CDR3 DNA reads TGTGCCACCAGCAGAGAGGGACTAGCTTACAATGAGCAGTTCTTC. It translates to CATSREGLAYNEQFF. The chain carries TRBV15 and TRBJ2-1; 9 bases are a match to TRBD2. The germline CDR1 and CDR2 sequences are LNHNV and YYDKDF (reference sequence). This CDR3 is built from 15 residues. J lost 4 bases, V lost 0 bases, and 1 base had no gene match.

V and J are TRBV19 and TRBJ2-7; D tentatively reads TRBD1 or TRBD2 (5 bases each). In germline, CDR1 is LNHDA, CDR2 SQIVND (reference sequence). The CDR3 sequence is 14 residues long. Trimming shortened V by 5 bases and J by 1 base, and 12 bases separated the two germline ends. In nucleotides, the CDR3 is TGTGCCAGTAGTCCTGGGACGGATTCCTACGAGCAGTACTTC. The encoded protein is CASSPGTDSYEQYF.

The chain links TRBV5-4 to TRBJ2-5, with a tentative D call TRBD1 (5 bases). The germline gives CDR1 SGHNT, CDR2 YYREEE (reference sequence). The CDR3 runs to 14 residues. Trimming pared 0 bases from V and 5 bases from J, leaving 11 bases between. The CDR3 sequence: CASSLDRRWETQYF. In DNA form, the CDR3 reads TGTGCCAGCAGCTTGGACAGGAGATGGGAGACCCAGTACTTC.

The chain couples TRBV7-9 to TRBJ1-3; a weak D match, TRBD1 (5 bases). V was clipped by 3 bases and J by 4 bases, with 16 bases between them. The CDR3 sequence is 16 residues long. CDR1 is SEHNR, CDR2 FQNEAQ, per germline (reference sequence). CDR3 DNA: TGTGCCAGCAGCTTCGGGGCCCCCAGGGCGGGAAACACCATATATTTT. Translating it yields CASSFGAPRAGNTIYF.

The CDR3 reads CASSAIQVNTEAFF. CDR3 bases: TGTGCCAGCAGCGCAATACAGGTTAACACTGAAGCTTTCTTT. The rearrangement uses TRBV5-4 and TRBJ1-1; D may be TRBD1 (5 bases). The V gene lost 4 bases and the J gene lost 2 bases, with 12 bases spanning the gap. The CDR3 runs to 14 residues. Germline loops: CDR1 SGHNT, CDR2 YYREEE (reference sequence).

The chain has TRBV6-5 and TRBJ2-3, with 11 bases lining up with TRBD2. Germline V lookup: CDR1 MNHEY, CDR2 SVGAGI. This CDR3 is built from 15 residues. Trimming cost V 6 bases and J 1 base; bases outside gene matches: 3. Here the CDR3 DNA reads TGTGCCAGCAGAGCGGGACTAGCGGGCACAGATACGCAGTATTTT. Its translation: CASRAGLAGTDTQYF.

This rearrangement joins TRBV29-1 to TRBJ2-2; either TRBD1 or TRBD2 may supply D (6 bases each). V lost 8 bases and J 5 bases, leaving 15 bases between the germline ends. The CDR3 totals 13 residues. Germline V CDR1 and CDR2: SQVTM, ANQGSEA. CDR3 in amino acids: CSSSEGGTGELFF. The DNA of the CDR3 is TGCAGCTCGTCCGAGGGGGGAACCGGGGAGCTGTTTTTT.

This chain connects TRBV5-3 to TRBJ2-5, with D maybe TRBD2 (6 bases). TRBV5-3 is identified as an open reading frame with a role that is uncertain. The CDR3 contains 12 residues. V lost 7 bases, J lost 5 bases, and 12 bases lay in between. This CDR3 is CARRRGKETQYF. The CDR3 coding sequence is TGTGCCAGACGACGGGGGAAGGAGACCCAGTACTTC.

V is TRBV11-3 and J is TRBJ1-1, with TRBD1 matching over 9 bases. J lost 4 bases, V lost 5 bases, and 8 bases had no gene match. This CDR3 region has 15 residues. Per germline, CDR1 SGHNT and CDR2 YENEEA. CDR3 in amino acids: CASSPTQGASTEAFF. The CDR3 DNA sequence: TGTGCCAGCAGCCCCACACAGGGGGCGAGCACTGAAGCTTTCTTT. Together with reference TRBV11-3 and TRBJ1-1, the CDR3 gives the full variable domain: EAGVVQSPRYKIIEKKQPVAFWCNPISGHNTLYWYLQNLGQGPELLIRYENEEAVDDSQLPKDRFSAERLKGVDSTLKIQPAELGDSAVYLCASSPTQGASTEAFFGQGTRLTVV.

This clone was recorded only once. V gene TRBV2 combines with J gene TRBJ1-2; TRBD1 matches 9 bases. The CDR3 totals 14 residues. J was trimmed by 4 bases and V by 6 bases; bases with no gene match: 6. Germline CDR1 reads SNHLY; CDR2 reads FYNNEI. CDR3 sequence: CASRKGQGSYGYTF. The CDR3 DNA is TGTGCCAGCAGGAAAGGACAGGGGAGCTATGGCTACACCTTC.

This chain connects TRBV25-1 to TRBJ1-2, with 8 nucleotides matching TRBD1. CDR3 length: 13 amino acids. The V gene's germline CDR1 is MGHDK and CDR2 SYGVNS. Losses at the gene ends were 6 bases for V and 7 bases for J; bases not matched to a gene: 7. Here the CDR3 DNA reads TGTGCCAGCAGCCTAAGACAGGGGTCTGGCTACACCTTC. It translates to CASSLRQGSGYTF.

The genes are TRBV15 and TRBJ1-1, with D perhaps TRBD1 (6 bases). CDR1 and CDR2 (germline): LNHNV, YYDKDF (reference sequence). V lost 3 bases, J lost 5 bases, and 10 bases lay in between. This CDR3 comprises 13 residues. The CDR3 spells CATSRDDRTEAFF. The CDR3 DNA follows: TGTGCCACCAGCAGGGATGACAGGACTGAAGCTTTCTTT.

The chain is built from TRBV5-4 and TRBJ2-1; TRBD1 matches 8 bases. Losses at the gene ends were 3 bases for V and 4 bases for J; bases not matched to a gene: 12. The length of the CDR3 is 17 residues. Germline lookup yields CDR1 SGHNT and CDR2 YYREEE (reference sequence). The CDR3 bases are TGTGCCAGCAGCTCCAGGGGGCCCGATCCATCTTACAATGAGCAGTTCTTC. Its protein product is CASSSRGPDPSYNEQFF.

The chain recombines TRBV10-3 with TRBJ1-1; D uncertain. The V gene's germline CDR1 is ENHRY and CDR2 SYGVKD. This CDR3 has 12 residues. V shed 2 bases and J shed 7 bases, with 8 bases lying between them. In DNA, the CDR3 is TGTGCCATCAGTGAGCCCGGCGGTGAAGCTTTCTTT. Its protein product is CAISEPGGEAFF.

V gene TRBV28 combines with J gene TRBJ1-2, with TRBD1 matching over 10 bases. The CDR3 is 13 amino acids. J gave up 6 bases and V 5 bases, and 3 bases lay outside the gene matches. In germline, CDR1 is MDHEN, CDR2 SYDVKM. The CDR3: CASSLGTGDGYTF. The CDR3, as DNA: TGTGCCAGCAGTCTAGGGACAGGGGATGGCTACACCTTC.

The chain couples TRBV3-1 (or the pseudogene TRBV3-2) to TRBJ1-1; tentatively, D is TRBD1 (5 bases). Deletions cut 6 bases from V and 3 bases from J, with 14 bases between. The germline CDR1 and CDR2 sequences are LGHDT and YNNKEL (reference sequence). The CDR3 loop spans 14 amino acids. This CDR3 is CASRRGGLDTEAFF. The CDR3 DNA sequence: TGTGCCAGCAGACGCGGGGGGTTGGACACTGAAGCTTTCTTT.

This chain uses TRBV5-4 with TRBJ2-5; tentative D call: TRBD2 (6 bases). CDR3 length: 15 amino acids. Germline CDR1 and CDR2: SGHNT and YYREEE (reference sequence). V lost 4 bases and J lost 1, with 14 bases in between. The CDR3 loop reads CASSPGLSSQETQYF. CDR3 nucleotides: TGTGCCAGCAGCCCGGGACTCAGTAGCCAAGAGACCCAGTACTTC.

The V and J genes are TRBV30 and TRBJ1-5; tentative D call: TRBD1 (6 bases). Trimming stripped 1 base from V and 2 bases from J, with 12 bases between. CDR3 length: 15 residues. Germline lookup yields CDR1 GTSNPN and CDR2 SVGIG (reference sequence). CDR3 loop: CAWSGGGLRNQPQHF. The CDR3 region has the DNA TGTGCCTGGAGTGGTGGGGGGCTTCGCAATCAGCCCCAGCATTTT.

The chain carries TRBV5-1 and TRBJ1-2; 7 bases are shared with TRBD1. The germline V gene encodes CDR1 SGHRS and CDR2 YFSETQ. The CDR3 runs 14 residues. J lost 8 bases, V lost 4 bases, and 11 bases had no gene match. CDR3 sequence: CASSADRLLSGYTF. DNA for the CDR3: TGCGCCAGCAGCGCGGACAGGCTCCTTAGCGGCTACACCTTC.

The genes are TRBV9 and TRBJ2-1; 15 bases fit TRBD2. The V gene's germline CDR1 is SGDLS and CDR2 YYNGEE. This CDR3 contains 19 residues. The V and J ends lost 0 bases and 3 bases, in that order; junction bases with no gene match: 7. CDR3 in amino acids: CASSVAHGLAGGNYNEQFF. The CDR3 bases are TGTGCCAGCAGCGTAGCCCACGGACTAGCGGGGGGGAACTACAATGAGCAGTTCTTC.

The genes are TRBV6-5 and TRBJ2-2; 10 bases fit TRBD2. Per the germline V gene, CDR1 is MNHEY and CDR2 is SVGAGI. The V segment lost 6 bases and the J segment 3 bases; nucleotides outside the gene matches: 4. The CDR3 runs to 15 residues. This CDR3 reads CASRAGGFDTGELFF. As DNA, the CDR3 is TGTGCCAGCAGAGCGGGGGGGTTCGACACCGGGGAGCTGTTTTTT.

V usage is TRBV21-1 and J usage is TRBJ2-7. TRBV21-1 is a pseudogene. The CDR3 loop spans 14 amino acids. Written as DNA, the CDR3 is TGTGCCAGCAGCCTCCGGACCGCTTCCCACGAGCAGTACTTC. This translates into CASSLRTASHEQYF.

This chain joins TRBV6-5 and TRBJ2-2; 9 bases agree with TRBD1. The CDR3 loop spans 16 amino acids. The J segment lost 5 bases and the V segment lost 0 bases, leaving 4 bases of the junction unmatched. The V gene's germline CDR1 is MNHEY and CDR2 SVGAGI. The CDR3 here is CASSYSGTGLTGELFF. In DNA form, the CDR3 reads TGTGCCAGCAGTTACTCCGGGACAGGGTTGACCGGGGAGCTGTTTTTT.

The V and J genes are TRBV18 and TRBJ1-1; no clear D gene. Deletions cut 8 bases from V and 0 bases from J, with 13 bases between. CDR3 length: 14 amino acids. The germline V gene encodes CDR1 KGHSH and CDR2 LQKENI. The CDR3 here is CASADRIMNTEAFF. The CDR3 DNA sequence: TGTGCCAGCGCGGACCGGATCATGAACACTGAAGCTTTCTTT.

V is TRBV19 and J is TRBJ1-2, with TRBD1 identical over 7 bases. J gave up 1 base and V 3 bases, and 2 bases lay outside the gene matches. This CDR3 contains 14 residues. Germline lookup yields CDR1 LNHDA and CDR2 SQIVND (reference sequence). The CDR3 bases are TGTGCCAGTAGTATGGGGGACAGTAACTATGGCTACACCTTC. Its protein product is CASSMGDSNYGYTF.

This clone has a single count. The rearrangement uses TRBV21-1 and TRBJ2-5. TRBV21-1 represents a pseudogene. This CDR3 contains 12 residues. The CDR3 is CASSSQEETQYF. CDR3 bases: TGTGCCAGCAGCAGCCAAGAAGAGACCCAGTACTTC.